These 24 T cell receptor beta chains originate from one sample sequenced in a study of T cells in Graves' hyperthyroidism and ophthalmopathy. It was RNA transcripts that yielded the amplified TCR beta CDR3 regions. Initially, a first-round RT-PCR of the TCR CDR3 employed the HTBI primer set. TCRdb called the multiplex PCR reads again in MiXCR, with one record for every CDR3 protein. Of under 300,000 distinct CDR3 sequences in the sample, roughly 15% were seen once. Sequencing was carried out using blood. The receptor set was obtained from a woman aged 40-49 years with Graves' hyperthyroidism that later progressed to Graves' ophthalmopathy.

This clonotype has ten or more counts. V usage is TRBV24-1 and J usage is TRBJ2-2; TRBD2 might be the D (5 bases). This CDR3 has 13 amino acids. From germline, CDR1 is KGHDR and CDR2 SFDVKD. Trimming took off 7 bases at V and 7 bases at J, with 12 bases between the two ends. Here the CDR3 reads CATRDSLLGELFF. The CDR3 coding sequence is TGTGCCACCAGGGACTCCCTCCTCGGGGAGCTGTTTTTT.

The V call is TRBV10-3, the J call TRBJ2-5; the D gene is possibly TRBD1 (6 bases). Germline loops: CDR1 ENHRY, CDR2 SYGVKD. This CDR3 spans 13 amino acids. Trimming took off 6 bases at V and 0 bases at J, with 8 bases between the two ends. DNA of the CDR3: TGTGCCATCAGGGGGGCGGACCAAGAGACCCAGTACTTC. It yields the protein CAIRGADQETQYF.

In this sample, this clonotype turned up a few times. The CDR3 end shows no conserved phenylalanine or tryptophan, and so a read error is likely. This rearrangement joins TRBV6-1 to TRBJ1-1; the match to TRBD1 covers 8 bases. V was pared by 6 bases and J by 4 bases, with 10 bases of the junction left unmatched. Germline values: CDR1 MNHNS, CDR2 SASEGT. The CDR3 covers 15 residues. Here the CDR3 reads CASSRATGAFTEAFL. The CDR3, as DNA: TGTGCCAGCAGCAGAGCGACAGGGGCTTTCACTGAAGCTTTCCTT.

As for this clonotype: At one of its ends the junction is not consistent with the germline gene, which may arise from a read error. This chain links TRBV18 with TRBJ2-3; D ambiguous. This CDR3 comprises 13 residues. CDR1 KGHSH and CDR2 LQKENI come from the germline V gene. CDR3 loop: CPSSEPNTDTKYF. In DNA form, the CDR3 reads TGTCCCAGCTCGGAGCCGAACACAGATACGAAGTATTTT.

This clonotype was counted between two and nine times. This chain connects TRBV6-1 to TRBJ2-2; 7 positions match TRBD1. The CDR3 consists of 17 residues. CDR1 MNHNS and CDR2 SASEGT come from the germline V gene. Losses at the gene ends were 6 bases for V and 0 bases for J; bases not matched to a gene: 10. The CDR3 is CASSHRGLLANTGELFF. The CDR3 DNA is TGTGCCAGCAGCCACAGGGGCCTTTTGGCGAACACCGGGGAGCTGTTTTTT.

This clonotype was observed at least ten times. The CDR3 bases are TGTGCCAGCAGCTGGGGGGACAGGGCCCACGAGCAGTACTTC. It translates to CASSWGDRAHEQYF. V is TRBV28 and J is TRBJ2-7; TRBD1 aligns across 9 bases. Germline loops: CDR1 MDHEN, CDR2 SYDVKM. The CDR3 is 14 amino acids. V gave up 6 bases and J gave up 5 bases; unmatched junction bases: 8.

A word on this clonotype: Being one base from a much bigger clone, this may be a read error. The rearrangement joins TRBV30 to TRBJ2-5; possible D gene TRBD2, 5 bases. The CDR3 is made up of 13 amino acids. In germline, CDR1 is GTSNPN, CDR2 SVGIG (reference sequence). The chain's CDR3 is CAWSRGSKETQHF. CDR3 nucleotide sequence: TGTGCCTGGAGTCGGGGTTCCAAAGAGACCCAGCACTTC.

A few counts support this clonotype. This chain joins TRBV6-5 and TRBJ2-3; 7 bases line up with TRBD2. Trimming took 2 bases from V and 1 from J; bases not matched to a gene: 3. Germline-derived CDR1 and CDR2 are MNHEY and SVGAGI. This CDR3 comprises 15 residues. CDR3 amino acids: CASSYVLAGTDTQYF. CDR3 DNA: TGTGCCAGCAGTTACGTTCTAGCGGGCACAGATACGCAGTATTTT.

This clonotype has a count of ten or more. The chain's CDR3 is CASRSPGLAGINEQFF. CDR3 coding DNA: TGTGCCAGCCGAAGCCCGGGACTAGCGGGTATCAATGAGCAGTTCTTC. The rearrangement uses TRBV2 and TRBJ2-1, with TRBD2 identical over 12 bases. The CDR3 is made up of 16 amino acids. V lost 8 bases to trimming and J lost 6 bases; unmatched junction nucleotides: 11. Per the germline V gene, CDR1 is SNHLY and CDR2 is FYNNEI.

This clonotype occurred many times. The chain combines TRBV3-1 with TRBJ2-4; 7 bases fit TRBD2. The V and J ends lost 4 bases and 7 bases, in that order; junction bases with no gene match: 16. Per the germline V gene, CDR1 is LGHDT and CDR2 is YNNKEL (reference sequence). The CDR3 is made up of 17 amino acids. CDR3 protein: CASSPLWGGRERNIQYF. As DNA, the CDR3 is TGTGCCAGCAGCCCGCTTTGGGGGGGGAGAGAAAGGAACATTCAGTACTTC.

This clonotype occurred many times. The chain links TRBV15 to TRBJ2-5, with a possible D match to TRBD1 (5 bases). V shed 5 bases and J shed 2 bases, with 12 bases lying between them. CDR1 and CDR2 (germline): LNHNV, YYDKDF (reference sequence). The CDR3 has 14 residues. The CDR3 region has the DNA TGTGCCACCAGCCAGGGATCAGGGCAAGAGACCCAGTACTTC. Translation gives CATSQGSGQETQYF.

Turning to this clonotype: This clone may be a read error of a much larger clone one base away. The chain combines TRBV30 with TRBJ2-7; D remains ambiguous. The CDR3 totals 11 residues. Trimming pared 0 bases from V and 7 bases from J, leaving 7 bases between. Germline V gene sequence: CDR1 GTSNPN, CDR2 SVGIG (reference sequence). The chain's CDR3 is CAWSVQAEQYF. For the CDR3, the DNA is TGTGCCTGGAGTGTACAAGCTGAGCAGTACTTC.

This clonotype was seen ten or more times. The chain uses TRBV12-3 or TRBV12-4 and TRBJ1-3, with TRBD1 as a possible D gene (6 bases). This CDR3 comprises 15 residues. With 5 bases removed from V and 1 base from J, the gap between germline ends came to 12 bases. This CDR3 is CASSGGQHSGNTIYF. CDR3 DNA: TGTGCCAGCAGTGGAGGACAGCATTCTGGAAACACCATATATTTT.

Only a few counts were recorded for this clonotype. At one end, the junction sequence differs from germline, possibly due to a read error. The chain carries TRBV7-7 and TRBJ2-5, with D possibly being TRBD1 or TRBD2 (6 bases each). CDR3 length: 15 amino acids. From germline, CDR1 is SSHAT and CDR2 FNYEAQ (reference sequence). The CDR3 loop is CASSLGGTPQETQYF. The CDR3 bases are TGTGCTAGCAGCTTAGGCGGGACACCCCAAGAGACCCAGTACTTC.

This clonotype was observed at least ten times. This rearrangement joins TRBV6-1 to TRBJ2-7, with 8 positions matching TRBD1. Germline-derived CDR1 and CDR2 are MNHNS and SASEGT. V shed 6 bases and J 5 bases; nucleotides not matched to a gene: 12. The CDR3 is made up of 15 amino acids. The CDR3 bases are TGTGCCAGCAGGGATCAGGGGGCTCATAAAGACGAGCAGTACTTC. Translated: CASRDQGAHKDEQYF.

This clonotype turned up a few times. V usage is TRBV7-8 and J usage is TRBJ2-2; D remains ambiguous. The germline gives CDR1 SGHVS, CDR2 FQNEAQ. The V end lost 7 bases, the J end lost 1 base, and 16 bases lay between the germline ends. This CDR3 spans 16 amino acids. The CDR3 DNA reads as TGTGCCAGCACCGACCGACCCCACCGGAACACCGGGGAGCTGTTTTTT. It is translated as CASTDRPHRNTGELFF.

This clonotype was recorded many times. As DNA, the CDR3 is TGCAGTGCTAGTCGCGACGATACCGGGGAGCTGTTTTTT. As protein: CSASRDDTGELFF. The chain uses TRBV20-1 and TRBJ2-2, with D unclear. CDR1 DFQATT and CDR2 SNEGSKA come from the germline V gene (reference sequence). Trimming took 3 bases from V and 5 from J, leaving 10 bases between them. The CDR3 consists of 13 residues.

This clonotype was counted many times. The V and J genes are TRBV11-2 and TRBJ2-7; TRBD1 matches at 8 bases. Germline values: CDR1 SGHAT, CDR2 FQNNGV. V shed 5 bases, J shed 2 bases, and the junction held 5 bases outside the gene matches. The CDR3 loop spans 14 amino acids. This CDR3 is CASSPQTGAYEQYF. The CDR3 coding sequence is TGTGCCAGCAGCCCCCAGACAGGGGCCTACGAGCAGTACTTC. The whole variable domain, remainder taken from reference TRBV11-2 and TRBJ2-7, is EAGVAQSPRYKIIEKRQSVAFWCNPISGHATLYWYQQILGQGPKLLIQFQNNGVVDDSQLPKDRFSAERLKGVDSTLKIQPAKLEDSAVYLCASSPQTGAYEQYFGPGTRLTVT.

This clonotype was detected many times. The J gene is TRBJ2-2, the V gene TRBV6-1; D may be TRBD2 (5 bases). The germline V gene encodes CDR1 MNHNS and CDR2 SASEGT. Trimming took off 6 bases at V and 1 base at J, with 12 bases between the two ends. The CDR3 sequence is 15 residues long. The CDR3 coding sequence is TGTGCCAGCAGCGATCTTGCGGGGAACACCGGGGAGCTGTTTTTT. Translating it yields CASSDLAGNTGELFF.

The chain has TRBV12-3 or TRBV12-4 and TRBJ2-5, with 9 bases aligning to TRBD1. With 6 bases clipped from V and 5 bases from J, the junction kept 4 bases outside the gene matches. This CDR3 region has 13 residues. Here the CDR3 DNA reads TGTGCCAGCAGACAGGGGGCGATGGAGACCCAGTACTTC. Protein sequence: CASRQGAMETQYF.

The table lists this clonotype with many counts. This chain joins TRBV28 and TRBJ2-3; TRBD2 agrees at 13 bases. CDR1 is MDHEN and CDR2 is SYDVKM in the germline V gene. The CDR3 runs to 21 residues. The V and J ends lost 5 bases and 1 base, in that order; junction bases with no gene match: 18. The CDR3 nucleotides read TGTGCCAGCAGTCCAAGATGGAGACTAGCGGGAGGCCATAGGGGCACAGATACGCAGTATTTT. The encoded protein is CASSPRWRLAGGHRGTDTQYF.

The table lists this clonotype with many counts. This chain uses TRBV28 with TRBJ2-7; possible D gene TRBD2, 6 bases. Germline V gene lookup returns CDR1 MDHEN and CDR2 SYDVKM. Trimming removed 6 bases from V and 7 bases from J, with 16 bases in between. The CDR3 covers 13 residues. The CDR3 region has the DNA TGTGCCAGCAGGCCAGGAGGGTCATGGGAGCAGTACTTC. As protein: CASRPGGSWEQYF.

CDR3 amino acids: CASSSSGNINTGELFF. CDR3 DNA: TGCGCCAGCTCTTCTAGCGGGAACATCAACACCGGGGAGCTGTTTTTT. This chain links TRBV5-1 with TRBJ2-2, with 9 bases fitting TRBD2. The length of the CDR3 is 16 residues. Per the germline V gene, CDR1 is SGHRS and CDR2 is YFSETQ. Trimming removed 7 bases from V and 2 bases from J; junction bases left unmatched: 9. Using reference TRBV5-1 and TRBJ2-2 for the parts outside the CDR3, the full variable domain is KAGVTQTPRYLIKTRGQQVTLSCSPISGHRSVSWYQQTPGQGLQFLFEYFSETQRNKGNFPGRFSGRQFSNSRSEMNVSTLELGDSALYLCASSSSGNINTGELFFGEGSRLTVL.

V and J are TRBV12-3 or TRBV12-4 and TRBJ2-5; D is ambiguous. CDR3 length equals 13 residues. The ends were cut back, 7 bases at V and 3 bases at J, with 12 bases in the middle. CDR3 in amino acids: CASTRANKETQYF. The CDR3 DNA reads TGTGCCAGCACCCGAGCCAACAAAGAGACCCAGTACTTC.